This T cell receptor (beta chain) was retrieved from a study of shared clonotypes between healthy human individuals. Study in general: Donors had three CD4 naive, three CD4 memory, two CD8 naive and one CD8 memory plate apiece. Regarding the study as a whole: The expectation was that sequencing depth would affect clonotype sharing among donors.

In the case of this clone: Its antigen is undetermined.

Each subset's genomic DNA was shared equally among a number of immunoSEQ plates. Clones were sequenced by immunoSEQ multiplex PCR, and TCRdb holds only the in-frame ones, with some missing. Of 2 million to 2.5 million clones in the sample, more than 80% were seen once. Into CD45RA+ naive and CD45RA-negative memory subsets, the CD4+ cells were split. This CDR3 comprises 14 residues. V was shortened by 7 bases and J by 6 bases, with 16 bases between the two germline ends. Germline lookup yields CDR1 MDHEN and CDR2 SYDVKM. The TCR sequence derives from a man between 18 and 35 years old in good health. Some clones in this sample may be carry-over from other donors' samples. The sample comprised naive CD4+ T cells from PBMCs. Subset described: CD45RA+ positively selected. The chain carries TRBV28 and TRBJ2-4, with D perhaps assigned TRBD1 or TRBD2 (5 bases each). The CDR3 spells CASNPDRLLNIQYF. CDR3 nucleotide sequence: TGTGCCAGCAACCCCGACAGACTATTAAACATTCAGTACTTC.